This TCR beta chain comes out of a study of CD8+ T cells in alopecia areata. This clone was picked up a small number of times. Germline loops: CDR1 MNHEY, CDR2 SMNVEV (reference sequence). Trimming took 5 bases from V and 6 from J; bases not matched to a gene: 0. The CDR3 totals 11 residues. Specified treatment: oral pan-JAK inhibitor, 5-10 mg twice daily. The authors extracted RNA and reverse transcribed it into cDNA as the sequencing template. Assay: immunoSEQ multiplex PCR; the TCRdb copy retains only in-frame clones and omits some. The table records 79,000 or so clones, 60% to 70% of them present only once.

The V gene is TRBV27, the J gene TRBJ2-7; 8 nucleotides line up with TRBD1. Material: CD8+ T cells sorted from blood, obtained at week 24, from a patient treated with tofacitinib. This TCR was sampled from a human donor with alopecia areata. CDR3 protein: CASSQGAEQYF. The CDR3, as DNA: TGTGCCAGCAGTCAGGGGGCCGAGCAGTACTTC.